These 3 T cell receptor beta chains originate from one sample sequenced in a study of breast tumors, draining lymph nodes, adjacent tissues. A single record per CDR3 protein comes from TCRdb applying MiXCR to the multiplex PCR reads. The profile shows 150,000 to 200,000 distinct CDR3 sequences, approximately 30% of them singletons. Breast cancer patients provided tissue from their axillary draining lymph nodes. Sequencing was carried out using axillary lymph node tissue. Source of these receptors: a female donor with breast cancer. Some clones in this sample may be carry-over from other donors' samples.

This clonotype has ten or more counts. This chain connects TRBV11-3 to TRBJ1-6; D remains ambiguous. Per the germline V gene, CDR1 is SGHNT and CDR2 is YENEEA. This CDR3 is 15 amino acids long. Trimming took 5 bases from V and 8 from J, leaving 16 bases between them. The CDR3 nucleotides are TGTGCCAGCAGCCAAGCCGGGTCCAGCTATTCACCCCTCCACTTT. This sequence encodes CASSQAGSSYSPLHF.

This clonotype was seen more than once but under ten times. The rearrangement uses TRBV6-1 and TRBJ1-5; possibly TRBD1 for D (6 bases). The germline V gene encodes CDR1 MNHNS and CDR2 SASEGT. V was pared by 5 bases and J by 0 bases, with 11 bases between. The CDR3 covers 15 residues. DNA of the CDR3: TGTGCCAGCAGTCTGGACAGATATAGCAATCAGCCCCAGCATTTT. This encodes CASSLDRYSNQPQHF.

This clonotype has ten or more counts. The chain has TRBV7-9 and TRBJ1-4, with D possibly matching TRBD1 (5 bases). CDR3 length equals 13 residues. V lost 8 bases and J lost 3, with 10 bases in between. Germline CDR1 reads SEHNR; CDR2 reads FQNEAQ (reference sequence). The DNA for the CDR3 is TGTGCCAGCGAACGGGGGGCTAATGAAAAACTGTTTTTT. This sequence encodes CASERGANEKLFF.